This TCR beta chain derives from a study of spatial heterogeneity in lung cancer. Time point defined: sample taken at primary tumor resection. Researchers sequenced whole RNA taken from tumor, nontumor lung or frozen PBMC without sorting. This clonotype was seen more than once but under ten times. One entry per CDR3 protein results from TCRdb running MiXCR on the 5' RACE reads. This table holds about 75,000 distinct CDR3 sequences, about an eighth found once. Material: PBMCs, obtained at surgery. This clonotype was obtained from a male donor with early-stage non-small cell lung cancer.

CDR3 DNA sequence: TGCAGTGCTAGCATTAGCGTGAGAGATACGCAGTATTTT. Encoded protein: CSASISVRDTQYF. V and J are TRBV20-1 and TRBJ2-3; D is perhaps TRBD2 (5 bases). CDR1 and CDR2 (germline): DFQATT, SNEGSKA (reference sequence). The CDR3 sequence is 13 residues long. The V end was cut by 3 bases, the J end by 5 bases, with 12 bases between.